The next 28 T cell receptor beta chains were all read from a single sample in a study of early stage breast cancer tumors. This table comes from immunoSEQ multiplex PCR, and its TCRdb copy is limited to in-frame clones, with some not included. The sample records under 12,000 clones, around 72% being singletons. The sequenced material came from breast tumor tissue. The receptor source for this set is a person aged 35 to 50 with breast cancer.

Here the CDR3 reads CASSGRQGYAEAFF. Written as DNA, the CDR3 is TGTGCCAGTAGTGGCAGACAGGGTTACGCTGAAGCTTTCTTT. The J gene is TRBJ1-1, the V gene TRBV19; 7 nucleotides agree with TRBD1. The length of the CDR3 is 14 residues. The germline V gene has CDR1 LNHDA and CDR2 SQIVND (reference sequence). V shed 5 bases and J 6 bases; nucleotides not matched to a gene: 9.

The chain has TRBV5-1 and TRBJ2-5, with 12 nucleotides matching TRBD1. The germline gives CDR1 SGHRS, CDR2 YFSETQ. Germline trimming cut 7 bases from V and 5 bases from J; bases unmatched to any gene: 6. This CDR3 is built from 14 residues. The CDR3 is CASRRDRGRETQYF. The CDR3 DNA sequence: TGCGCCAGCCGCCGGGACAGGGGGCGGGAGACCCAGTACTTC.

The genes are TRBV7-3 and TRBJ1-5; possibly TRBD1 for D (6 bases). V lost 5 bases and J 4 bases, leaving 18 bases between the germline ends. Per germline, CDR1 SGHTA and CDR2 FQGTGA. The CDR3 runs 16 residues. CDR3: CASSLGGAPKNQPQHF. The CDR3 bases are TGTGCCAGCAGCCTAGGGGGGGCCCCTAAGAATCAGCCCCAGCATTTT.

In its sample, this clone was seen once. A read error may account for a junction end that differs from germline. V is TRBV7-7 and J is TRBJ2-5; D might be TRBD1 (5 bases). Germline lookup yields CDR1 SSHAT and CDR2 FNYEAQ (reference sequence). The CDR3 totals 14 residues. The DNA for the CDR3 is TGTGCTAGCAGCTTGCGGACATTGGGGGAGACCCAGTACTTC. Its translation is CASSLRTLGETQYF.

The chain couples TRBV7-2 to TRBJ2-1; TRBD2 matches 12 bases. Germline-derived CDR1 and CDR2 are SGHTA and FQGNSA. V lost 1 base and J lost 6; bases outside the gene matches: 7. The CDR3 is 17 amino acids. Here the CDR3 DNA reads TGTGCCAGCAGCTTAGGACCGGGGACTAGCGGGCGCAATGAGCAGTTCTTC. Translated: CASSLGPGTSGRNEQFF.

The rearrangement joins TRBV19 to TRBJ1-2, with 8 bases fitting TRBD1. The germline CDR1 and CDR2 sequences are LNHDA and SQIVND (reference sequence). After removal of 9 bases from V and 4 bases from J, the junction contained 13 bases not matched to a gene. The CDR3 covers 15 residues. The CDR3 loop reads CASETRTGRAYGYTF. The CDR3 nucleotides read TGTGCCAGCGAGACTAGGACAGGGAGGGCCTATGGCTACACCTTC.

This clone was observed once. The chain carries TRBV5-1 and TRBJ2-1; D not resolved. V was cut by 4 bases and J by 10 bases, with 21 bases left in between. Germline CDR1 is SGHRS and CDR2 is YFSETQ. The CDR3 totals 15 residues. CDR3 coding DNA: TGCGCCAGCAGCCTGAGTGGATGGGGTGAATCCGAGCAGTTCTTC. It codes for CASSLSGWGESEQFF.

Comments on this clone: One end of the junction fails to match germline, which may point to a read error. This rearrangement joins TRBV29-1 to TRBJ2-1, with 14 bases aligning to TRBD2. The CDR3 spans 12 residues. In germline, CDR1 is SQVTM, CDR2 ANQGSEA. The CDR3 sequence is CSVEEGLAGVVF. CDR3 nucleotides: TGCAGCGTTGAAGAGGGACTAGCGGGAGTCGTCTTC.

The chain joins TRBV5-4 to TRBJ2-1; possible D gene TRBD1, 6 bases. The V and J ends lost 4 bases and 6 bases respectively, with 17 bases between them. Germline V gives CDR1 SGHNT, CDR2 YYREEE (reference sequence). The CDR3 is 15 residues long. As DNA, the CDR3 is TGTGCCAGCAGCCCGATGATTCTAGGGGGCAATGAGCAGTTCTTC. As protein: CASSPMILGGNEQFF.

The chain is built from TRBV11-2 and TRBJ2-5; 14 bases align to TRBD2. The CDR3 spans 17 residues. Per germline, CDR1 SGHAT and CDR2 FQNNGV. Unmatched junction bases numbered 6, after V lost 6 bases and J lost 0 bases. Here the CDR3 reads CASSRRLAGGYQETQYF. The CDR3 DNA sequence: TGTGCCAGCAGTCGTAGACTAGCGGGAGGGTACCAAGAGACCCAGTACTTC.

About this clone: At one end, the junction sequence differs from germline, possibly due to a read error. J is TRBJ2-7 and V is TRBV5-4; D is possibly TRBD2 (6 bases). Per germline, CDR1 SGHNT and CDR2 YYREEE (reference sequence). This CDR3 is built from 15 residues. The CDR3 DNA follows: TGCGCCAGCAGCCAAGGAGGGAGTAGCTCCTACGAGCAGTACTTC. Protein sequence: CASSQGGSSSYEQYF. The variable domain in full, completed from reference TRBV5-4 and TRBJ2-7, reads ETGVTQSPTHLIKTRGQQVTLRCSSQSGHNTVSWYQQALGQGPQFIFQYYREEENGRGNFPPRFSGLQFPNYSSELNVNALELDDSALYLCASSQGGSSSYEQYFGPGTRLTVT.

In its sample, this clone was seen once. The CDR3 bases are TGCGCCAGCACCCTTTTGGGCGGGGCCTACAATGAGCAGTTCTTC. Protein: CASTLLGGAYNEQFF. The chain is built from TRBV5-1 and TRBJ2-1, with D tentatively TRBD2 (6 bases). Trimming shortened V by 6 bases and J by 2 bases, and 15 bases separated the two germline ends. Germline assignment: CDR1 SGHRS and CDR2 YFSETQ. The CDR3 has 15 residues.

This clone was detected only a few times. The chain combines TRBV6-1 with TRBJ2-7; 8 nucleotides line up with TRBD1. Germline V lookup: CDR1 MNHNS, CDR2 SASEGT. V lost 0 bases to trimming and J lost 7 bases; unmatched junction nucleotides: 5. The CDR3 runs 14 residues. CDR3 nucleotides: TGTGCCAGCAGTGAAGCCGGCAGGGGGCGAGAGCAGTACTTC. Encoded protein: CASSEAGRGREQYF.

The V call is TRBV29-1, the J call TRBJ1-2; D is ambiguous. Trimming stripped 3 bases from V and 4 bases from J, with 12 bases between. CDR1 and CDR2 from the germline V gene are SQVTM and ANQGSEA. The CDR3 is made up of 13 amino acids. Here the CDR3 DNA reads TGCAGCGTTGACTCCATGGGCGGCTATGGCTACACCTTC. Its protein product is CSVDSMGGYGYTF.

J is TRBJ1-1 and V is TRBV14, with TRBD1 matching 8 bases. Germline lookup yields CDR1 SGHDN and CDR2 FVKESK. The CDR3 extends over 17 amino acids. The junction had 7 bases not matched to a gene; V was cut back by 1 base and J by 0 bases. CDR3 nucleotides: TGTGCCAGCAGCCAAGCAGGACAGGGTAAAGTGAACACTGAAGCTTTCTTT. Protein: CASSQAGQGKVNTEAFF.

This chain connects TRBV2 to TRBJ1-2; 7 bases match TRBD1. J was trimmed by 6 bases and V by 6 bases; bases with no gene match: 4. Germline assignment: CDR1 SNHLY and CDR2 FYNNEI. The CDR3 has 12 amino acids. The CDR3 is CASSQGGDGYTF. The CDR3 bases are TGTGCCAGCAGCCAGGGGGGGGATGGCTACACCTTC.

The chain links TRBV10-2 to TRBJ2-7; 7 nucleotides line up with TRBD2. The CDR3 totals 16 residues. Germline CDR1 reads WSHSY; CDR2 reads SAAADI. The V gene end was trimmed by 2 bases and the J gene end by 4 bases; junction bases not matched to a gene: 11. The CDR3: CASSEPYLADQYEQYF. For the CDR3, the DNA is TGCGCCAGCAGTGAGCCGTACCTAGCGGATCAGTACGAGCAGTACTTC.

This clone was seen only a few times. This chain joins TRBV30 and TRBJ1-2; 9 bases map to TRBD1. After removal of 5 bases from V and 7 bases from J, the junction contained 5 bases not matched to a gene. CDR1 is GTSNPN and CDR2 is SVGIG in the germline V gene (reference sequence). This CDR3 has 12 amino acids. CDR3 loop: CAWSQGAFGYTF. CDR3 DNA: TGTGCCTGGTCACAGGGGGCGTTTGGCTACACCTTC.

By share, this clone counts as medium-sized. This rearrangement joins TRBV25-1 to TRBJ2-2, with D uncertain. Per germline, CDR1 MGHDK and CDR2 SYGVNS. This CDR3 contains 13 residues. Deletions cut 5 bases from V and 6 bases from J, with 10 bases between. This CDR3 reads CASSLFTAGELFF. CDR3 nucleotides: TGTGCCAGCAGTCTGTTCACCGCCGGGGAGCTGTTTTTT.

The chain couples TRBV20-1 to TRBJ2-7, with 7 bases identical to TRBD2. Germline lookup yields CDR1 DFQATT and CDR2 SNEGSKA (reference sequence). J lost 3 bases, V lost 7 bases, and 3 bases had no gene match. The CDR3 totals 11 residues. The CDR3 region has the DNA TGCAGTGTAAAGCGGGGCTACGAGCAGTACTTC. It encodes CSVKRGYEQYF.

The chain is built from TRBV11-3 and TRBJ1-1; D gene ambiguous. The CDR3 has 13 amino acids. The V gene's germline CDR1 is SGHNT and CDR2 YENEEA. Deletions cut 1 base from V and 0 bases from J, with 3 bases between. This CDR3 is CASSLAMNTEAFF. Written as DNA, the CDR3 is TGTGCCAGCAGCTTAGCGATGAACACTGAAGCTTTCTTT.

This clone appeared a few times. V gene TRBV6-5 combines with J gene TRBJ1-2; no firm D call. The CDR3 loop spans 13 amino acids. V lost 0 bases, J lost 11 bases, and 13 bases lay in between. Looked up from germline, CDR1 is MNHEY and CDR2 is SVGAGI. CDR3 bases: TGTGCCAGCAGTTACTCGAGAGAAGCCGTATACACCTTC. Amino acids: CASSYSREAVYTF.

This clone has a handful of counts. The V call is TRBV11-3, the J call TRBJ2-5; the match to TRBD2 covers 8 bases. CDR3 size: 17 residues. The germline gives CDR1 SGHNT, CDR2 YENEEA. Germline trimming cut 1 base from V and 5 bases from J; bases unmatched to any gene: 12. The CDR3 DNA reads TGTGCCAGCAGCTTAGGAGTGTCTAGCGGGTCTGGGGAGACCCAGTACTTC. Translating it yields CASSLGVSSGSGETQYF.

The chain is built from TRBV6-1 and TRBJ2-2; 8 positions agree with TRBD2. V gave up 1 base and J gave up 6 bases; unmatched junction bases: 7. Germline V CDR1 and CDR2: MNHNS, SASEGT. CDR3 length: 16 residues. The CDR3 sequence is CASSEGQLAAAGELFF. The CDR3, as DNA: TGTGCCAGCAGTGAAGGCCAACTAGCGGCGGCCGGGGAGCTGTTTTTT.

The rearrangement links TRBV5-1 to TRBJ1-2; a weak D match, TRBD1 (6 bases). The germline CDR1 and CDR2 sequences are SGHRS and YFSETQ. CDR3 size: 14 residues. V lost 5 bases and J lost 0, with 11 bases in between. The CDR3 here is CASSSGATNYGYTF. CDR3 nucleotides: TGCGCCAGCAGTTCAGGGGCTACTAACTATGGCTACACCTTC.

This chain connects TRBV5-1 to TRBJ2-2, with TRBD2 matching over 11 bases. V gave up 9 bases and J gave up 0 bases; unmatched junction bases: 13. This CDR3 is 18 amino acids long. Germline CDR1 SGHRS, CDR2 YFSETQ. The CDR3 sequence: CATRLYSGRAANTGELFF. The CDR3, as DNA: TGCGCCACCCGACTTTATAGCGGGAGGGCCGCGAACACCGGGGAGCTGTTTTTT.

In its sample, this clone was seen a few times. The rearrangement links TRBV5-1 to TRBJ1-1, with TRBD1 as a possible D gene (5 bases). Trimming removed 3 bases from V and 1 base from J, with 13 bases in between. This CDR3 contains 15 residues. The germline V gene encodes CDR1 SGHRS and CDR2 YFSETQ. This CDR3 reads CASSSQTGGNTEAFF. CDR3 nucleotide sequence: TGCGCCAGCAGCTCCCAGACCGGGGGGAACACTGAAGCTTTCTTT.

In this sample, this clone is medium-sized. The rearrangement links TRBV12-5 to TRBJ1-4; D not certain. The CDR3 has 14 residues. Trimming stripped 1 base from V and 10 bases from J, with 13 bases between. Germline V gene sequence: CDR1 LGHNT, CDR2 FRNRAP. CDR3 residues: CASGLDTGFGKLFF. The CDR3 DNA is TGTGCTAGTGGTTTGGACACGGGATTCGGAAAACTGTTTTTT.